Presented here are 9 T cell receptor beta chains from one specimen sequenced in a study of CD8+ T cells in alopecia areata. cDNA reverse transcribed from extracted RNA served as the sequencing template. Repertoires were generated with immunoSEQ multiplex PCR, while TCRdb's copy carries only in-frame clones and drops some. The table has about 160,000 clones, around 87% seen once. The sequences come from CD8+ T cells sorted from blood, collected at week 0. These receptors were collected from a human donor with alopecia areata.

The chain recombines TRBV2 with TRBJ2-2, with D possibly matching TRBD2 (5 bases). The CDR3 extends over 17 amino acids. Looked up from germline, CDR1 is SNHLY and CDR2 is FYNNEI. The V gene lost 5 bases and the J gene lost 7 bases, with 23 bases spanning the gap. This CDR3 reads CASSYTIPGTGSGELFF. In DNA form, the CDR3 reads TGTGCCAGCAGTTATACAATACCAGGCACGGGGAGCGGGGAGCTGTTTTTT.

The chain is built from TRBV5-1 and TRBJ2-7; D remains ambiguous. The V gene's germline CDR1 is SGHRS and CDR2 YFSETQ. The germline V and J ends were trimmed by 4 bases and 5 bases, with 10 bases remaining between them. The CDR3 sequence is 12 residues long. For the CDR3, the DNA is TGCGCCAGCAGCCCACCATCAGACGAGCAGTACTTC. It encodes CASSPPSDEQYF. The variable domain in full, completed from reference TRBV5-1 and TRBJ2-7, reads KAGVTQTPRYLIKTRGQQVTLSCSPISGHRSVSWYQQTPGQGLQFLFEYFSETQRNKGNFPGRFSGRQFSNSRSEMNVSTLELGDSALYLCASSPPSDEQYFGPGTRLTVT.

This chain uses TRBV14 with TRBJ2-1; D is perhaps TRBD2 (5 bases). V was pared by 4 bases and J by 4 bases, with 14 bases between. Germline V CDR1 and CDR2: SGHDN, FVKESK. The CDR3 consists of 15 residues. The CDR3 loop is CASSPTRAIYNEQFF. In DNA form, the CDR3 reads TGTGCCAGCAGCCCCACTAGGGCAATATACAATGAGCAGTTCTTC.

The chain combines TRBV30 with TRBJ1-2; D ambiguous. The CDR3 contains 13 residues. Germline CDR1 GTSNPN, CDR2 SVGIG (reference sequence). The V gene lost 0 bases and the J gene lost 2 bases, with 7 bases spanning the gap. The CDR3 nucleotides are TGTGCCTGGAGTGTATCGGTAAACTATGGCTACACCTTC. As protein: CAWSVSVNYGYTF.

The V call is TRBV19, the J call TRBJ1-2; TRBD1 matches at 8 bases. The germline V gene has CDR1 LNHDA and CDR2 SQIVND (reference sequence). The CDR3 loop spans 14 amino acids. With V trimmed by 7 bases and J by 2 bases, 6 bases remained unmatched. The CDR3 loop is CASMTGARNYGYTF. Here the CDR3 DNA reads TGTGCCAGTATGACAGGGGCCAGGAACTATGGCTACACCTTC.

The chain carries TRBV19 and TRBJ2-1, with 8 bases that match TRBD2. Losses at the gene ends were 6 bases for V and 6 bases for J; bases not matched to a gene: 7. The germline CDR1 and CDR2 sequences are LNHDA and SQIVND (reference sequence). The CDR3 length is 14 residues. The CDR3 nucleotides read TGTGCCAGTAGGAGTAGCGGGGAACTCAATGAGCAGTTCTTC. This gives the protein CASRSSGELNEQFF.

This clone was recorded once. V and J are TRBV27 and TRBJ2-7, with unresolved D. CDR1 is MNHEY and CDR2 is SMNVEV in the germline V gene (reference sequence). The V gene lost 3 bases and the J gene lost 4 bases, with 16 bases spanning the gap. The CDR3 runs 15 residues. DNA for the CDR3: TGTGCCAGCAGTTTGAGTTCGGCACCTGTTTACGAGCAGTACTTC. Residues: CASSLSSAPVYEQYF.

J is TRBJ2-1 and V is TRBV19, with D perhaps matching TRBD1 (6 bases). Germline V gives CDR1 LNHDA, CDR2 SQIVND (reference sequence). The CDR3 is made up of 14 amino acids. V lost 6 bases and J lost 4, with 13 bases in between. CDR3 sequence reads: CASRGPTGYNEQFF. The CDR3, as DNA: TGTGCCAGTAGGGGCCCGACAGGATACAATGAGCAGTTCTTC.

The V and J genes are TRBV9 and TRBJ1-2; a possible D gene is TRBD1 (6 bases). V dropped 4 bases and J dropped 5 bases, with 18 bases sitting between them. Germline lookup yields CDR1 SGDLS and CDR2 YYNGEE. The CDR3 sequence is 15 residues long. The CDR3 spells CASSPLLGQLYGYTF. The CDR3 bases are TGTGCCAGCAGCCCCCTCTTAGGACAGCTGTATGGCTACACCTTC.